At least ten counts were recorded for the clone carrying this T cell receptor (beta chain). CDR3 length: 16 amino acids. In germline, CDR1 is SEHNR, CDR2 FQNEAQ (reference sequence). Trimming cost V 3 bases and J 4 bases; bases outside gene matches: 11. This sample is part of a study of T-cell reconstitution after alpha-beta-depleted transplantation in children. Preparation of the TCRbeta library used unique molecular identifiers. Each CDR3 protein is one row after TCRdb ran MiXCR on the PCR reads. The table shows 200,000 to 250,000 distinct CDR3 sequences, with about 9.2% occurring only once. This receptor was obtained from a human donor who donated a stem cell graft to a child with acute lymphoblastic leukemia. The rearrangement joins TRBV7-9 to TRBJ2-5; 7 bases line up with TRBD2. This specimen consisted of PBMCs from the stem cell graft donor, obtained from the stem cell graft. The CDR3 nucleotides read TGTGCCAGCAGCTTTGGGACTACCAACGGGGGAGAGACCCAGTACTTC. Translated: CASSFGTTNGGETQYF.